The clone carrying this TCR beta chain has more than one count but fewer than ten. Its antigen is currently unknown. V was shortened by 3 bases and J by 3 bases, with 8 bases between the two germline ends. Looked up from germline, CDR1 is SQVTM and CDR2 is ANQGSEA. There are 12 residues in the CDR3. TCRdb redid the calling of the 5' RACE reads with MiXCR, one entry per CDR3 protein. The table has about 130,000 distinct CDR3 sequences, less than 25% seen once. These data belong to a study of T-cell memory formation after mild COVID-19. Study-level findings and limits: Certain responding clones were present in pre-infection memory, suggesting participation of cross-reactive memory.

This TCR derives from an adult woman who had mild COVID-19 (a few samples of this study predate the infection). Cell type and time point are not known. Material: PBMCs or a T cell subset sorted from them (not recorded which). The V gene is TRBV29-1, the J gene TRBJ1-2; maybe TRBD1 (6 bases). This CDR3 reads CSVEGADYGYTF. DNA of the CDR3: TGCAGCGTTGAGGGGGCAGACTATGGCTACACCTTC.